The clone carrying this T cell receptor beta chain was counted once. The germline gives CDR1 SGHRS, CDR2 YFSETQ. The CDR3 contains 14 residues. The trim removed 7 bases at V and 5 bases at J, leaving 10 bases unmatched. The data were taken from a study of OX40 agonist ivuxolimab in advanced cancers. Study information: Hepatocellular carcinoma, melanoma, renal cell or head and neck cancer affected the dose-escalation patients. Antecedent anti-PD-1, anti-PD-L1 or anti-CTLA-4 therapy was permissible, with 30% to 50% having received some. Three patients responded partially, comprising one with hepatocellular carcinoma and two with cutaneous melanoma.

Profiled with immunoSEQ multiplex PCR; TCRdb holds only in-frame clones, not every one. The sample contains 78,000 or so clones, approximately 89% of which appear only once. V is TRBV5-1 and J is TRBJ2-7; the match to TRBD1 covers 9 bases. The source was CD4+ or CD8+ T cells sorted from blood, collected in a trial of the OX40 agonist ivuxolimab. The origin of this receptor is an adult with an advanced solid tumor such as melanoma, head and neck, liver or kidney cancer. CDR3 nucleotide sequence: TGCGCCAGCCACTCCGGGACAGGGTTCCACGAGCAGTACTTC. This translates into CASHSGTGFHEQYF.